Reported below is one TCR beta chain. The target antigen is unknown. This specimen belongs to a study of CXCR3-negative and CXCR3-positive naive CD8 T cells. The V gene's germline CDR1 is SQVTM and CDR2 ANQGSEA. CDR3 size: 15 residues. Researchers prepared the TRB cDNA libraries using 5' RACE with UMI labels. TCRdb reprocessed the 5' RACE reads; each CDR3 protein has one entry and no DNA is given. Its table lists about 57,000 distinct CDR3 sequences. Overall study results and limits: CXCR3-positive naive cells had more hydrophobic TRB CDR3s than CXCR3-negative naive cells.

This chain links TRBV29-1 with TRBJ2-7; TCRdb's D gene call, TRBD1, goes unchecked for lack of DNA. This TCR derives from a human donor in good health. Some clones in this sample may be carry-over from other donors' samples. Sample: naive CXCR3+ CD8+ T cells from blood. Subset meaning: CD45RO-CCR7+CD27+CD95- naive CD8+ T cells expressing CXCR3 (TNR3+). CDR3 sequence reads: CSVEDEETGAYEQYF.